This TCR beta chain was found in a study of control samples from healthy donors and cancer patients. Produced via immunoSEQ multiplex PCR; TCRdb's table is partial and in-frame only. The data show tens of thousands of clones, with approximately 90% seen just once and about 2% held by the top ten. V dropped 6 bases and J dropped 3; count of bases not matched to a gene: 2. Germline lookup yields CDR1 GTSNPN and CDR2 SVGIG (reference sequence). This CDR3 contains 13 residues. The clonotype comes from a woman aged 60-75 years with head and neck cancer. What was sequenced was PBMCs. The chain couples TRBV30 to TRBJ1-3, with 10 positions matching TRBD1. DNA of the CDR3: TGTGCCTGCGACAGGGGGCATGGAAACACCATATATTTT. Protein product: CACDRGHGNTIYF.